Detailed here is one T cell receptor beta chain. Its antigen is not known. Trimming cost V 2 bases and J 1 base, with 12 bases left between them. Germline CDR1 is SGHNT and CDR2 is YENEEA. This CDR3 comprises 15 residues. It was with 60 Vbeta and 13 Jbeta primers that the PCR ran. Original data processing: A later analysis counted approximately 88 million unique TCR beta chains, some 11 million shared. Sequencing used immunoSEQ multiplex PCR; TCRdb keeps in-frame clones, though not all of them. The V and J calls and clone size come from that table; D and trimming were worked out from the DNA. The data show some 120,000 clones, approximately 80% seen once. These data are taken from a study of cytomegalovirus exposure and HLA in healthy donors. Study results and caveats: Previously analyzed data showed that most TCR beta V segments were productive at a frequency of about 87% or about 30%.

The chain employs TRBV11-3 and TRBJ2-7; tentatively, D is TRBD1 (6 bases). The origin of this receptor is a male donor in good health and CMV-seronegative. The sample comprised PBMCs. DNA of the CDR3: TGTGCCAGCAGCTTATCGGCAGGGGTTTCCTACGAGCAGTACTTC. Translation gives CASSLSAGVSYEQYF.